Presented here are 7 T cell receptor beta chains from one specimen sequenced in a study of metastatic and nonmetastatic thyroid tumors. Among the patients, none had received any treatment before thyroid surgery. TCRdb reanalyzed the PCR reads via MiXCR. The sample contains roughly 39,000 clones, less than 60% of which appear only once. Sequenced input: tumor tissue. The receptors were sampled from a male donor with papillary thyroid cancer or a benign thyroid nodule (not recorded which). Some clones in this sample may be carry-over from other donors' samples.

DNA of the CDR3: TGTGCCAGCTCAATATCCCCAAACACCGGGGAGCTGTTTTTT. It specifies CASSISPNTGELFF. This sequence joins TRBV18 and TRBJ2-2; D gene uncertain. V gave up 5 bases and J gave up 2 bases, with 9 bases separating them. This CDR3 is built from 14 residues. Per the germline V gene, CDR1 is KGHSH and CDR2 is LQKENI. Full variable domain (rest looked up from reference TRBV18 and TRBJ2-2): NAGVMQNPRHLVRRRGQEARLRCSPMKGHSHVYWYRQLPEEGLKFMVYLQKENIIDESGMPKERFSAEFPKEGPSILRIQQVVRGDSAAYFCASSISPNTGELFFGEGSRLTVL.

The chain employs TRBV20-1 and TRBJ2-1; tentatively, D is TRBD1 or TRBD2 (5 bases each). CDR1 and CDR2 (germline): DFQATT, SNEGSKA (reference sequence). The length of the CDR3 is 15 residues. Trimming took off 3 bases at V and 4 bases at J, with 16 bases between the two ends. The CDR3 DNA reads TGCAGTGCTAGTATGGGGGTTGGGGCATACAATGAGCAGTTCTTC. Translation: CSASMGVGAYNEQFF.

In this sample, this clone turned up a few times. V and J are TRBV29-1 and TRBJ1-1; tentative D call: TRBD1 (5 bases). With 5 bases removed from V and 3 bases from J, the gap between germline ends came to 7 bases. The CDR3 contains 11 residues. Germline V lookup: CDR1 SQVTM, CDR2 ANQGSEA. The CDR3 loop reads CSVRTYTEAFF. CDR3 in DNA: TGCAGCGTTCGGACATACACTGAAGCTTTCTTT. The entire variable domain, with the rest obtained from reference TRBV29-1 and TRBJ1-1, is as follows: SAVISQKPSRDICQRGTSLTIQCQVDSQVTMMFWYRQQPGQSLTLIATANQGSEATYESGFVIDKFPISRPNLTFSTLTVSNMSPEDSSIYLCSVRTYTEAFFGQGTRLTVV.

The chain combines TRBV9 with TRBJ1-1; TRBD1 is a possible D gene (5 bases). V lost 0 bases, J lost 2 bases, and 11 bases lay in between. Germline values: CDR1 SGDLS, CDR2 YYNGEE. The CDR3 runs 15 residues. The CDR3 reads CASSVGGGVNTEAFF. The CDR3 coding sequence is TGTGCCAGCAGCGTAGGGGGAGGGGTTAACACTGAAGCTTTCTTT. Full variable domain (outside the CDR3, taken from reference TRBV9 and TRBJ1-1): DSGVTQTPKHLITATGQRVTLRCSPRSGDLSVYWYQQSLDQGLQFLIQYYNGEERAKGNILERFSAQQFPDLHSELNLSSLELGDSALYFCASSVGGGVNTEAFFGQGTRLTVV.

The chain combines TRBV30 with TRBJ1-6, with a possible D match to TRBD1 (5 bases). The CDR3 extends over 12 amino acids. Trimming shortened V by 4 bases and J by 8 bases, and 9 bases separated the two germline ends. Germline values: CDR1 GTSNPN, CDR2 SVGIG (reference sequence). Here the CDR3 reads CAWTMGDSPLHF. CDR3 in DNA: TGTGCCTGGACAATGGGGGATTCACCCCTCCACTTT.

The V call is TRBV4-1, the J call TRBJ1-6; D uncertain. The germline V and J ends were trimmed by 1 base and 10 bases, with 20 bases remaining between them. The CDR3 length is 17 residues. Germline CDR1 MGHRA, CDR2 YSYEKL. DNA for the CDR3: TGCGCCAGCAGCCAAGTTTCGGGCAGAGGTCTCGGCTCACCCCTCCACTTT. It yields the protein CASSQVSGRGLGSPLHF.

This clone came up a few times. The V and J genes are TRBV5-1 and TRBJ1-2; 7 bases align to TRBD1. V was clipped by 0 bases and J by 2 bases; unmatched bases: 7. Germline CDR1 reads SGHRS; CDR2 reads YFSETQ. This CDR3 is built from 16 residues. In DNA form, the CDR3 reads TGCGCCAGCAGCTTGGTTAGGGGGCTGGGGAACTATGGCTACACCTTC. This codes for CASSLVRGLGNYGYTF.